The 28 T cell receptor beta chains below were found in one sample sequenced in a study of blood T cell repertoires in COVID-19. Sequenced by immunoSEQ multiplex PCR; TCRdb stores in-frame clones only, minus some. The repertoire holds 200,000 or so clones, more than 70% seen once, with 15% to 20% in the top ten. What was sequenced was peripheral blood. All receptors come from a man aged 45 to 65 with COVID-19, enrolled during active disease.

The rearrangement links TRBV6-6 to TRBJ1-4; D is unresolved. CDR3 length equals 13 residues. V lost 6 bases and J 5 bases, leaving 10 bases between the germline ends. Per germline, CDR1 MNHNY and CDR2 SVGAGI (reference sequence). The CDR3 reads CASSSALNEKLFF. The CDR3 nucleotides read TGTGCCAGCAGCTCCGCCCTAAATGAAAAACTGTTTTTT.

The chain joins TRBV29-1 to TRBJ2-7, with 9 nucleotides matching TRBD2. The CDR3 spans 16 residues. Germline-derived CDR1 and CDR2 are SQVTM and ANQGSEA. J was trimmed by 3 bases and V by 1 base; bases with no gene match: 10. In DNA form, the CDR3 reads TGCAGCGTTGAAGCCCAGCGGGGGGCCCGAGGCTACGAGCAGTACTTC. It specifies CSVEAQRGARGYEQYF.

The chain combines TRBV18 with TRBJ2-1; a possible D gene is TRBD2 (6 bases). Per germline, CDR1 KGHSH and CDR2 LQKENI. V lost 6 bases, J lost 0 bases, and 12 bases lay in between. This CDR3 is built from 15 residues. The CDR3 loop reads CASSSGTHSYNEQFF. CDR3 DNA sequence: TGTGCCAGCTCTTCCGGGACTCACTCCTACAATGAGCAGTTCTTC.

This rearrangement joins TRBV6-4 to TRBJ2-2, with TRBD2 as a possible D gene (5 bases). This CDR3 has 12 amino acids. Trimming took off 6 bases at V and 3 bases at J, with 5 bases between the two ends. CDR1 MRHNA and CDR2 SNTAGT come from the germline V gene. DNA of the CDR3: TGTGCCAGCAGAGCGGACACCGGGGAGCTGTTTTTT. This encodes CASRADTGELFF.

This clone has only a few counts. The J gene is TRBJ2-2, the V gene TRBV6-6; 11 bases align to TRBD1. CDR3 size: 16 residues. V gave up 2 bases and J gave up 9 bases; unmatched junction bases: 8. Germline V gene sequence: CDR1 MNHNY, CDR2 SVGAGI (reference sequence). This CDR3 is CASSYGTGGRHRELFF. The CDR3 coding sequence is TGTGCCAGCAGTTACGGGACAGGGGGGAGGCACCGGGAGCTGTTTTTT.

This chain uses TRBV27 with TRBJ1-6; 9 bases line up with TRBD1. J lost 5 bases, V lost 4 bases, and 3 bases had no gene match. CDR1 and CDR2 from the germline V gene are MNHEY and SMNVEV (reference sequence). CDR3 length: 15 residues. The DNA of the CDR3 is TGTGCCAGCAGTTCCCGGACAGGGGATAATTCACCCCTCCACTTT. Its protein product is CASSSRTGDNSPLHF.

J is TRBJ2-2 and V is TRBV30; 7 bases map to TRBD1. This CDR3 has 13 amino acids. Germline CDR1 is GTSNPN and CDR2 is SVGIG (reference sequence). The V gene end was trimmed by 5 bases and the J gene end by 2 bases; junction bases not matched to a gene: 2. The CDR3 protein is CAWGQENTGELFF. The CDR3 DNA sequence: TGTGCCTGGGGACAGGAAAACACCGGGGAGCTGTTTTTT.

This sequence joins TRBV20-1 and TRBJ2-1; D remains unclear. Germline V gene sequence: CDR1 DFQATT, CDR2 SNEGSKA (reference sequence). Trimming took off 6 bases at V and 7 bases at J, with 7 bases between the two ends. CDR3 length equals 10 residues. CDR3 in DNA: TGCAGTGCCACTTCAAATGAGCAGTTCTTC. Translating gives CSATSNEQFF.

V is TRBV6-5 and J is TRBJ1-1, with D perhaps TRBD1 (6 bases). Germline V gene lookup returns CDR1 MNHEY and CDR2 SVGAGI. The CDR3 is 15 amino acids. V lost 0 bases and J 7 bases, leaving 15 bases between the germline ends. The CDR3 coding sequence is TGTGCCAGCAGTTACTCTGGGACACCGCATAATGAAGCTTTCTTT. This encodes CASSYSGTPHNEAFF.

The rearrangement uses TRBV4-1 and TRBJ2-7, with D perhaps matching TRBD1 (6 bases). Deletions cut 7 bases from V and 4 bases from J, with 20 bases between. The germline V gene has CDR1 MGHRA and CDR2 YSYEKL. The CDR3 has 15 residues. The CDR3 loop reads CASKPGHGVRYEQYF. In DNA form, the CDR3 reads TGCGCCAGCAAACCGGGACATGGGGTGAGATACGAGCAGTACTTC.

The chain couples TRBV9 to TRBJ1-2; 8 bases map to TRBD1. This CDR3 has 16 amino acids. Germline V gene lookup returns CDR1 SGDLS and CDR2 YYNGEE. The trim removed 0 bases at V and 6 bases at J, leaving 10 bases unmatched. The CDR3 region is CASSVGVGQGIDGYTF. The CDR3 nucleotides are TGTGCCAGCAGCGTAGGAGTAGGACAGGGAATTGATGGCTACACCTTC.

The chain links TRBV12-3 or TRBV12-4 to TRBJ1-2; 9 bases are a match to TRBD1. The CDR3 contains 13 residues. V gave up 7 bases and J gave up 3 bases; unmatched junction bases: 3. The chain's CDR3 is CASTWTGDYGYTF. The CDR3 nucleotides read TGTGCCAGCACCTGGACAGGGGACTATGGCTACACCTTC.

The chain combines TRBV19 with TRBJ1-1; D might be TRBD1 (6 bases). V shed 6 bases and J shed 4 bases, with 21 bases lying between them. In germline, CDR1 is LNHDA, CDR2 SQIVND (reference sequence). The CDR3 extends over 16 amino acids. The CDR3 DNA reads as TGTGCCAGTAGCCAACCGCAGGGGTATTTGAGCACTGAAGCTTTCTTT. Residues: CASSQPQGYLSTEAFF.

V and J are TRBV3-1 (or the pseudogene TRBV3-2) and TRBJ2-5; possible D gene TRBD2, 5 bases. CDR3 size: 14 residues. Germline CDR1 and CDR2: LGHDT and YNNKEL (reference sequence). The germline V and J ends were trimmed by 0 bases and 4 bases, with 9 bases remaining between them. CDR3 in amino acids: CASSQDSRGETQYF. CDR3 in DNA: TGTGCCAGCAGCCAAGATTCCCGGGGAGAGACCCAGTACTTC.

The chain is built from TRBV27 and TRBJ2-5, with D possibly being TRBD1 (5 bases). The CDR3 has 15 residues. Germline values: CDR1 MNHEY, CDR2 SMNVEV (reference sequence). The ends were cut back, 5 bases at V and 2 bases at J, with 15 bases in the middle. The CDR3 sequence is CASSPTRQRQETQYF. The CDR3 DNA reads TGTGCCAGCAGTCCGACACGACAGAGACAAGAGACCCAGTACTTC.

Only one count was recorded for this clone. J is TRBJ1-1 and V is TRBV7-2; 10 nucleotides line up with TRBD1. The germline gives CDR1 SGHTA, CDR2 FQGNSA. CDR3 length: 17 amino acids. V shed 4 bases, J shed 0 bases, and the junction held 8 bases outside the gene matches. CDR3 region: CASSYNRDRGMNTEAFF. The DNA for the CDR3 is TGTGCCAGCAGCTATAACCGGGACAGGGGAATGAACACTGAAGCTTTCTTT.

The gene calls are TRBV5-1 and TRBJ2-1; 9 bases are shared with TRBD1. Unmatched junction bases numbered 8, after V lost 0 bases and J lost 10 bases. This CDR3 region has 15 residues. Per germline, CDR1 SGHRS and CDR2 YFSETQ. CDR3 protein: CASSLGGQGLQEQFF. The CDR3 DNA reads as TGCGCCAGCAGCTTGGGGGGACAGGGTCTTCAGGAGCAGTTCTTC.

The chain joins TRBV11-1 to TRBJ1-1; TRBD1 agrees at 8 bases. Germline V gene data show CDR1 as SGHAT and CDR2 as FQDESV (reference sequence). This CDR3 is 14 amino acids long. Trimming cost V 4 bases and J 1 base; bases outside gene matches: 2. This CDR3 is CASSSDRGNTEAFF. In DNA form, the CDR3 reads TGTGCCAGCAGCTCAGACAGGGGGAACACTGAAGCTTTCTTT.

The chain carries TRBV19 and TRBJ1-5, with TRBD1 matching 9 bases. This CDR3 has 16 amino acids. Germline loops: CDR1 LNHDA, CDR2 SQIVND (reference sequence). The ends lost 7 bases at V and 7 bases at J; junction bases unmatched: 14. The CDR3 region is CASTNRDRVVGQPQHF. The CDR3 coding sequence is TGTGCCAGTACCAACCGGGACAGGGTGGTTGGGCAGCCCCAGCATTTT.

J is TRBJ2-3 and V is TRBV14; the match to TRBD2 covers 9 bases. Trimming at V came to 6 bases and at J to 3 bases, leaving 7 bases not matched to a gene. This CDR3 comprises 15 residues. The germline gives CDR1 SGHDN, CDR2 FVKESK. This CDR3 is CASSRAGGGTDTQYF. The CDR3 bases are TGTGCCAGCAGTCGAGCGGGGGGAGGTACAGATACGCAGTATTTT.

This clone turned up a few times. The genes are TRBV2 and TRBJ1-3, with D unclear. The germline V gene has CDR1 SNHLY and CDR2 FYNNEI. Trimming pared 2 bases from V and 0 bases from J, leaving 5 bases between. This CDR3 comprises 14 residues. CDR3 bases: TGTGCCAGCAGTGAACCCCGCTCTGGAAACACCATATATTTT. Its protein product is CASSEPRSGNTIYF. Together with reference TRBV2 and TRBJ1-3, the CDR3 gives the full variable domain: EPEVTQTPSHQVTQMGQEVILRCVPISNHLYFYWYRQILGQKVEFLVSFYNNEISEKSEIFDDQFSVERPDGSNFTLKIRSTKLEDSAMYFCASSEPRSGNTIYFGEGSWLTVV.

The chain carries TRBV5-1 and TRBJ2-3, with 8 bases aligning to TRBD2. V shed 5 bases, J shed 1 base, and the junction held 6 bases outside the gene matches. The CDR3 runs 15 residues. Germline-derived CDR1 and CDR2 are SGHRS and YFSETQ. The CDR3 region has the DNA TGCGCCAGCAGTACTGTGCGGGAGGGCACAGATACGCAGTATTTT. This translates into CASSTVREGTDTQYF.

V is TRBV28 and J is TRBJ1-2, with D unclear. Trimming left V 1 base short and J 4 bases short, with 10 bases between. Germline assignment: CDR1 MDHEN and CDR2 SYDVKM. The CDR3 totals 14 residues. CDR3 loop: CASSLSPTTYGYTF. The CDR3 DNA is TGTGCCAGCAGTTTATCCCCGACAACCTATGGCTACACCTTC.

V and J are TRBV7-2 and TRBJ2-1, with D perhaps matching TRBD1 (5 bases). V shed 0 bases and J shed 5 bases, with 14 bases lying between them. This CDR3 has 16 amino acids. The germline CDR1 and CDR2 sequences are SGHTA and FQGNSA. CDR3 sequence reads: CASSLARLGVNNEQFF. The CDR3 nucleotides are TGTGCCAGCAGCTTAGCCCGATTAGGGGTAAACAATGAGCAGTTCTTC.

The V gene is TRBV15, the J gene TRBJ2-2; 10 nucleotides align to TRBD2. The V segment lost 11 bases and the J segment 6 bases; nucleotides outside the gene matches: 12. CDR1 is LNHNV and CDR2 is YYDKDF in the germline V gene (reference sequence). The CDR3 runs to 15 residues. CDR3 amino acids: CASERGGLIPGELFF. CDR3 DNA: TGTGCCTCCGAGCGGGGGGGCCTTATCCCCGGGGAGCTGTTTTTT.

V is TRBV7-9 and J is TRBJ2-5, with TRBD2 matching 8 bases. V trimming: 5 bases; J trimming: 4 bases; junction bases outside the gene matches: 18. In germline, CDR1 is SEHNR, CDR2 FQNEAQ (reference sequence). CDR3 length: 18 residues. CDR3 bases: TGTGCCAGCAGCCCCCACCGGGGCGAGCGGGAGATGTCAGAGACCCAGTACTTC. Translating gives CASSPHRGEREMSETQYF.

There are many counts of this clone. This rearrangement joins TRBV6-5 to TRBJ2-3; D is perhaps TRBD2 (6 bases). The CDR3 runs to 15 residues. Germline V gene sequence: CDR1 MNHEY, CDR2 SVGAGI. Trimming removed 2 bases from V and 4 bases from J, with 13 bases in between. In DNA form, the CDR3 reads TGTGCCAGCAGTTACGTTGTAGCGGCGGCAGATACGCAGTATTTT. It encodes CASSYVVAAADTQYF.

This clone was recorded a few times. The chain recombines TRBV7-9 with TRBJ2-7, with D tentatively TRBD1 (5 bases). This CDR3 has 15 amino acids. V was pared by 4 bases and J by 5 bases, with 18 bases between. The V gene's germline CDR1 is SEHNR and CDR2 FQNEAQ (reference sequence). CDR3 coding DNA: TGTGCCAGCAGCTCCAGGGTAGCATTTATTGACGAGCAGTACTTC. As protein: CASSSRVAFIDEQYF.